In its sample, the clone carrying this T cell receptor (beta chain) was seen a few times. What it binds is not known. This CDR3 contains 13 residues. CDR1 is MGHRA and CDR2 is YSYEKL in the germline V gene. Trimming left V 8 bases short and J 11 bases short, with 21 bases between. It was CD45RO-negative cells, positively selected for CCR7, that made up naive CD8 cells, with terminally differentiated effector memory CD45RA+ cells excluded. Only Caucasian adults living in Nashville, Tennessee served as donors. The source of the sample is a study of shared clonotypes between healthy human individuals. Deep was the level at which the assay was run. Profiling relied on immunoSEQ multiplex PCR, and the TCRdb table lists in-frame clones only, not all of them. The sample includes around 2.1 million clones, approximately 94% of them seen just once. Findings and caveats of the study: The genetic and exposure-history diversity represented was limited by few donors.

Sequencing used naive CD8+ T cells from PBMCs. The rearrangement uses TRBV4-1 and TRBJ1-1, with D tentatively TRBD1 (6 bases). The TCR originated in a man aged 18 to 30 in good health. Some clones in this sample may be carry-over from other donors' samples. CDR3 in amino acids: CASLPPQGNYAFF. CDR3 sequence (DNA): TGCGCCAGCCTTCCCCCCCAGGGGAACTACGCTTTCTTT.